Sequencing of this T cell receptor (beta chain) was carried out in a study of blood T cells in healthy people across ages. Through a sample-barcoded 5' primer and a J-beta primer mix, a second PCR was run for roughly 7 to 12 cycles. MiXCR, run by TCRdb on the 5' RACE reads, gives a single entry per CDR3 protein. Of roughly 700,000 distinct CDR3 sequences listed, roughly 30% are singletons. CDR3 length: 12 amino acids. V was trimmed by 5 bases and J by 6 bases, leaving 8 bases between them. Germline values: CDR1 MNHEY, CDR2 SVGEGT. Donors were systemically healthy Caucasian individuals from Russia aged about 6 to 95 years. Isolation yielded PBMCs, at least 6.5 million per sample, in every case.

The TCR comes from a woman older than 75 in good health. The sequencing sample was made of blood. The chain has TRBV6-2 or TRBV6-3 and TRBJ1-5; D not certain. CDR3 amino acids: CASSTYSQPQHF. The CDR3 nucleotides are TGTGCCAGCAGTACCTACAGTCAGCCCCAGCATTTT.